This TCR beta chain appears in the sequencing data of a study of metastatic and nonmetastatic thyroid tumors. Findings of the study overall: For both blood and tumor, malignant thyroid tumors reportedly showed significantly higher TCR beta diversity than benign nodules did.

TCRdb redid the clone calls on the PCR reads using MiXCR. The sample yields around 45,000 clones, less than 5% seen once. Every patient underwent thyroid surgery untreated. In this sample, this clone turned up a few times. Its antigen is undetermined. J was trimmed by 2 bases and V by 6 bases; bases with no gene match: 7. Germline V gene sequence: CDR1 SNHLY, CDR2 FYNNEI. The CDR3 spans 14 residues. The chain links TRBV2 to TRBJ2-7, with 7 nucleotides matching TRBD2. What was sequenced was blood. This receptor was obtained from a female donor with papillary thyroid cancer or a benign thyroid nodule (not recorded which). Some clones in this sample may be carry-over from other donors' samples. CDR3 nucleotide sequence: TGTGCCAGCAGCTTGTCCGGACTAGCCTACGAGCAGTACTTC. It is translated as CASSLSGLAYEQYF.